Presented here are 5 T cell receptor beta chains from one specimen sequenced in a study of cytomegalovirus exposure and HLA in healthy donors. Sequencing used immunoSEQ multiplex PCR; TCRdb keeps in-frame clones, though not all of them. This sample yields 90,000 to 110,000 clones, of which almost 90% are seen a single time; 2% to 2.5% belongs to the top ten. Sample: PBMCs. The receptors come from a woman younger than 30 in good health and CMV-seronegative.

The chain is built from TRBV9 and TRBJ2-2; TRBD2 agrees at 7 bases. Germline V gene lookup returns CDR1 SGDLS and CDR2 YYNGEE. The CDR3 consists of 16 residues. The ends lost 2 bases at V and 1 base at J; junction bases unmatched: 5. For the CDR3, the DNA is TGTGCCAGCAGCGTCCAAGGCGGGGGGAACACCGGGGAGCTGTTTTTT. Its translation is CASSVQGGGNTGELFF.

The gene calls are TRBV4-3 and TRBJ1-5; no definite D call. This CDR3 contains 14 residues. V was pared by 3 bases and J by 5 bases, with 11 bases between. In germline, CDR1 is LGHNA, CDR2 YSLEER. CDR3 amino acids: CASSQHRGDQPQHF. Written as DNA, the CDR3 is TGCGCCAGCAGCCAGCACCGGGGTGATCAGCCCCAGCATTTT.

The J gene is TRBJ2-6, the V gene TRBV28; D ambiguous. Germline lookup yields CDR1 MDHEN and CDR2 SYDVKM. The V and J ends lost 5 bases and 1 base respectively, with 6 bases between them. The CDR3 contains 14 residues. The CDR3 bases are TGTGCCAGCAGTCAGGTGTCTGGGGCCAACGTCCTGACTTTC. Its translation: CASSQVSGANVLTF.

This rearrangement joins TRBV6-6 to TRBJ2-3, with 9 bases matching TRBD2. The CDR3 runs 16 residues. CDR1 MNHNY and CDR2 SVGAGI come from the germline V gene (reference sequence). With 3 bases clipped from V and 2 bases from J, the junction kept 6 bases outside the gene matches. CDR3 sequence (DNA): TGTGCCAGCAGTTATCGGCGGGGGGGACACACAGATACGCAGTATTTT. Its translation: CASSYRRGGHTDTQYF.

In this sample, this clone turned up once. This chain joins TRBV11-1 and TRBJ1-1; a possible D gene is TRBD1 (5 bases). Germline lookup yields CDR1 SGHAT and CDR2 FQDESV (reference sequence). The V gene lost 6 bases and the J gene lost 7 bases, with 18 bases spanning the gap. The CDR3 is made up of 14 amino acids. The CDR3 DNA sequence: TGTGCCAGCAGTTTGGCAGGGAACTCCCGTGAAGCTTTCTTT. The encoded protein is CASSLAGNSREAFF.